The TCR beta chain under discussion was sequenced for a study of radiation and T cells in renal cell carcinoma. Germline CDR1 reads LNHDA; CDR2 reads SQIVND (reference sequence). Trimming removed 4 bases at V and 1 base at J, with 16 bases between. There are 16 residues in the CDR3. Noted time point: baseline pretreatment blood. Treatment meaning: 15 Gy SBRT to primary tumor, nephrectomy 4 weeks later. Sequencing used immunoSEQ multiplex PCR; TCRdb keeps in-frame clones, though not all of them. Seen here are about 140,000 clones, 75% to 90% observed once, and the top ten hold around a quarter. Points from the study as a whole: From baseline, blood top tumor clonotypes peaked at 2 weeks post-radiation.

On this clone: Its antigen is still unknown.

The chain joins TRBV19 to TRBJ1-1; tentatively, D is TRBD1 (5 bases). The TCR comes from a woman aged 50 to 60 with renal cell carcinoma. This material consisted of blood, taken from a patient whose treatment included radiotherapy and nephrectomy. CDR3 coding DNA: TGTGCCAGTAGTACTGACAGATTCGGGGGGAACACTGAAGCTTTCTTT. Protein product: CASSTDRFGGNTEAFF. The full variable domain, completed using reference TRBV19 and TRBJ1-1, is DGGITQSPKYLFRKEGQNVTLSCEQNLNHDAMYWYRQDPGQGLRLIYYSQIVNDFQKGDIAEGYSVSREKKESFPLTVTSAQKNPTAFYLCASSTDRFGGNTEAFFGQGTRLTVV.